This passage covers 22 T cell receptor beta chains from one sample sequenced in a study of blood T cells in healthy people across ages. Primed by a sample-barcoded 5' primer and a J-beta primer mix, a second PCR proceeded for 7 to 11 cycles. A single record per CDR3 protein comes from TCRdb applying MiXCR to the 5' RACE reads. Counted here are 500,000 to 700,000 distinct CDR3 sequences, 25% to 30% occurring once; the ten biggest clones make up around a sixth. The sample comprised blood. The receptors were sampled from a woman of 80 years or more in good health.

The sample holds many counts of this clonotype. The chain couples TRBV20-1 to TRBJ2-3; the match to TRBD2 covers 7 bases. CDR3 size: 14 residues. V gave up 6 bases and J gave up 11 bases; unmatched junction bases: 17. CDR1 is DFQATT and CDR2 is SNEGSKA in the germline V gene (reference sequence). The CDR3 region has the DNA TGCAGTGCCAAACCGGGACTACCTCCTATTCAGCAGTATTTT. This codes for CSAKPGLPPIQQYF.

Many counts were recorded for this clonotype. The V and J genes are TRBV2 and TRBJ2-5; D possibly uses TRBD1 or TRBD2 (5 bases each). V was cut by 4 bases and J by 5 bases, with 17 bases left in between. The CDR3 sequence is 15 residues long. Germline CDR1 is SNHLY and CDR2 is FYNNEI. The chain's CDR3 is CASSGDANSAETQYF. The DNA for the CDR3 is TGTGCCAGCAGTGGGGACGCCAACTCAGCGGAGACCCAGTACTTC.

In the case of this clonotype: No DNA is shown, since the ends of the CDR3 on it are uncertain; the CDR3 is the one TCRdb lists. The chain combines TRBV7-2 with TRBJ2-2; the table's D gene call, TRBD1, was not cross checked with the DNA. The CDR3 is 19 amino acids in total, end residues counted. Germline V lookup: CDR1 SGHTA, CDR2 FQGNSA. This chain's CDR3 is CASSLRVGQGNRGPGERFF.

The J gene is TRBJ2-5, the V gene TRBV6-2 or TRBV6-3; 8 nucleotides agree with TRBD1. V lost 4 bases to trimming and J lost 5 bases; unmatched junction nucleotides: 6. CDR3 length: 14 residues. CDR1 and CDR2 (germline): MNHEY, SVGEGT. This CDR3 is CASSSRGRWETQYF. CDR3 nucleotide sequence: TGTGCCAGCAGTTCCAGGGGGCGCTGGGAGACCCAGTACTTC.

Many counts were recorded for this clonotype. V usage is TRBV2 and J usage is TRBJ2-6; weak D call: TRBD1 (7 bases). This CDR3 region has 17 residues. Germline values: CDR1 SNHLY, CDR2 FYNNEI. V was clipped by 4 bases and J by 1 base, with 14 bases between them. Written as DNA, the CDR3 is TGTGCCAGCAGTGCAGGGGGGCTAGTGTCTGGGGCCAACGTCCTGACTTTC. Amino acids: CASSAGGLVSGANVLTF.

There are many counts of this clonotype. The rearrangement uses TRBV7-2 and TRBJ2-3, with D tentatively TRBD1 (5 bases). There are 16 residues in the CDR3. Per the germline V gene, CDR1 is SGHTA and CDR2 is FQGNSA. V shed 3 bases and J shed 0 bases, with 13 bases lying between them. CDR3 in DNA: TGTGCCAGCAGCTTGGACACCCAACGTAGCACAGATACGCAGTATTTT. It is translated as CASSLDTQRSTDTQYF.

Note on this clonotype: Relative to the germline gene, one junction end is altered; a read error may explain this. The rearrangement joins TRBV4-3 to TRBJ1-2; TRBD1 might be the D (5 bases). Germline assignment: CDR1 LGHNA and CDR2 YSLEER. The CDR3 is 15 amino acids. CDR3 in DNA: TGCGCCAGCAGCCAAGATCTGGGGTGGGACTATGGCCACACCTTC. It yields the protein CASSQDLGWDYGHTF.

This clonotype was observed many times. J is TRBJ2-7 and V is TRBV6-2 or TRBV6-3, with TRBD1 identical over 7 bases. In germline, CDR1 is MNHEY, CDR2 SVGEGT. CDR3 length equals 13 residues. Trimming at V came to 6 bases and at J to 3 bases, leaving 5 bases not matched to a gene. As DNA, the CDR3 is TGTGCCAGCAGGGGGACAGCAAGCTACGAGCAGTACTTC. Residues: CASRGTASYEQYF.

This clonotype was picked up a small number of times. The chain joins TRBV5-6 to TRBJ2-1, with a possible D match to TRBD2 (5 bases). This CDR3 spans 14 amino acids. V lost 5 bases to trimming and J lost 2 bases, with 11 bases between them. Germline V gene lookup returns CDR1 SGHDT and CDR2 YYEEEE. CDR3 sequence: CASRYTGAYNEQFF. CDR3 DNA sequence: TGTGCCAGCAGATATACCGGGGCCTACAATGAGCAGTTCTTC.

This clonotype was found many times. The chain joins TRBV7-2 to TRBJ2-1, with D possibly being TRBD2 (5 bases). The CDR3 runs 16 residues. V lost 6 bases, J lost 3 bases, and 18 bases lay in between. Germline-derived CDR1 and CDR2 are SGHTA and FQGNSA. CDR3 in amino acids: CASSPSRTGVYNEQFF. Written as DNA, the CDR3 is TGTGCCAGCAGTCCTTCCCGCACCGGGGTCTACAATGAGCAGTTCTTC.

About this clonotype itself: Compared with germline, one end of the junction differs, possibly owing to a read error. This chain joins TRBV7-9 and TRBJ2-5, with 8 bases identical to TRBD1. This CDR3 is built from 13 residues. Looked up from germline, CDR1 is SEHNR and CDR2 is FQNEAQ (reference sequence). CDR3 bases: TGCGCCAGCAGCGTCGGACAGGGAGTGACTTGGTACTTC. It encodes CASSVGQGVTWYF. The whole variable domain, filled in from reference TRBV7-9 and TRBJ2-5, reads DTGVSQNPRHKITKRGQNVTFRCDPISEHNRLYWYRQTLGQGPEFLTYFQNEAQLEKSRLLSDRFSAERPKGSFSTLEIQRTEQGDSAMYLCASSVGQGVTWYFGPGTRLLVL.

The V gene is TRBV11-2, the J gene TRBJ2-7, with 9 bases lining up with TRBD2. Germline-derived CDR1 and CDR2 are SGHAT and FQNNGV. CDR3 size: 15 residues. V was pared by 0 bases and J by 4 bases, with 4 bases of the junction left unmatched. The CDR3 sequence: CASSLERLAVYEQYF. Here the CDR3 DNA reads TGTGCCAGCAGCTTAGAGAGACTAGCGGTTTACGAGCAGTACTTC.

This clonotype was observed many times. The chain is built from TRBV7-2 and TRBJ1-4, with 7 bases aligning to TRBD1. Germline lookup yields CDR1 SGHTA and CDR2 FQGNSA. V lost 0 bases, J lost 7 bases, and 5 bases stayed unmatched. This CDR3 spans 15 amino acids. CDR3 sequence (DNA): TGTGCCAGCAGCTTAGCAGGGGGCGAGGGTGAAAAACTGTTTTTT. Amino acids: CASSLAGGEGEKLFF.

This chain connects TRBV7-2 to TRBJ2-1; the match to TRBD2 covers 10 bases. With the DNA end fitting TRBJ2-7 better, the J assignment may be wrong. Germline values: CDR1 SGHTA, CDR2 FQGNSA. CDR3 length: 16 amino acids. CDR3 nucleotide sequence: TGTGCCAGCAGGCCCCCTAGCGGGAGACCCTACAATGAGCAGTACTTC. It specifies CASRPPSGRPYNEQYF.

The chain links TRBV5-5 to TRBJ1-5, with a tentative D call TRBD1 (6 bases). Trimming pared 1 base from V and 6 bases from J, leaving 17 bases between. Per the germline V gene, CDR1 is SGHKS and CDR2 is YYEKEE (reference sequence). The CDR3 runs to 16 residues. In DNA, the CDR3 is TGTGCCAGCAGCTTGACCCCACAGGGTAGGAGTCAGCCCCAGCATTTT. Translated: CASSLTPQGRSQPQHF.

With regard to this clonotype: It may be a read error: a sequence one base away is much more abundant. The chain couples TRBV7-2 to TRBJ2-7, with 7 bases fitting TRBD2. The last part of the DNA fits TRBJ2-5 better; the J call may be wrong. Germline V CDR1 and CDR2: SGHTA, FQGNSA. The CDR3 contains 15 residues. The CDR3 DNA is TGTGCCAGCAGCTTATACCTCCTAGCGGTGGGGACCCAGTACTTC. This codes for CASSLYLLAVGTQYF.

This clonotype was counted ten times or more. The gene calls are TRBV29-1 and TRBJ2-3; 8 nucleotides agree with TRBD1. The CDR3 extends over 15 amino acids. Germline V gene sequence: CDR1 SQVTM, CDR2 ANQGSEA. Here the CDR3 DNA reads TGCGGCCTCGTGGTAGGGACAGGCCGAACAGATACGCAGTATTTT. Its translation is CGLVVGTGRTDTQYF.

The V and J genes are TRBV4-1 and TRBJ2-1, with D unclear. V gave up 2 bases and J gave up 10 bases, with 21 bases separating them. The CDR3 covers 16 residues. The germline gives CDR1 MGHRA, CDR2 YSYEKL. The CDR3 protein is CASSQTALRTHGEQFF. In DNA, the CDR3 is TGCGCCAGCAGCCAAACGGCACTCAGAACTCATGGCGAGCAGTTCTTC.

This clonotype showed up many times. The V and J genes are TRBV10-3 and TRBJ2-3; perhaps TRBD2 as D (6 bases). Trimming removed 5 bases at V and 2 bases at J, with 14 bases between. Germline V gene data show CDR1 as ENHRY and CDR2 as SYGVKD. This CDR3 region has 15 residues. Here the CDR3 reads CAISPRGNHTDTQYF. The CDR3 region has the DNA TGTGCCATCAGTCCCCGGGGGAACCACACAGATACGCAGTATTTT.

V is TRBV20-1 and J is TRBJ2-7, with 8 bases lining up with TRBD2. Germline values: CDR1 DFQATT, CDR2 SNEGSKA (reference sequence). This CDR3 spans 17 amino acids. V was pared by 5 bases and J by 0 bases, with 15 bases of the junction left unmatched. CDR3 sequence (DNA): TGCAGTGCTGCGACGGCAGAAACTAGCGGTTCCTCCTACGAGCAGTACTTC. This translates into CSAATAETSGSSYEQYF.

As to this clonotype: A much larger clone lies a single base off, so this may be a read error. The chain joins TRBV6-5 to TRBJ2-7; perhaps TRBD1 as D (6 bases). CDR3 length: 13 amino acids. Germline CDR1 reads MNHEY; CDR2 reads SVGAGI. Trimming removed 6 bases from V and 7 bases from J, with 16 bases in between. The chain's CDR3 is CASRMGAVVEQYF. In DNA, the CDR3 is TGTGCCAGCAGAATGGGGGCCGTTGTGGAGCAGTACTTC.

This clonotype has more than one count but fewer than ten. The chain has TRBV11-2 and TRBJ2-2, with D perhaps matching TRBD1 or TRBD2 (6 bases each). Trimming took 6 bases from V and 5 from J, leaving 16 bases between them. This CDR3 region has 15 residues. Germline loops: CDR1 SGHAT, CDR2 FQNNGV. For the CDR3, the DNA is TGTGCCAGCAGAGGGACAAGCGGGCCTACCGGGGAGCTGTTTTTT. Its protein product is CASRGTSGPTGELFF.